The T cell receptor beta chain described here comes from a study of graft-versus-host responses after intestinal transplantation. Study conclusions and caveats: Investigators detected GvH clones in recipient marrow, with some emerging earlier in ileum or blood.

To note about this clone: Its antigen is unidentified.

Germline V lookup: CDR1 SGHVS, CDR2 FQNEAQ. The junction had 9 bases not matched to a gene; V was cut back by 4 bases and J by 5 bases. There are 15 residues in the CDR3. Clones were sequenced by immunoSEQ multiplex PCR, and TCRdb holds only the in-frame ones, with some missing. The sample lists tens of thousands of clones; about 91% were seen once. The receptor was derived from a human donor who was the organ donor for an intestinal transplant. The starting material was unstimulated CD8+ T cells sorted from spleen or lymph node cells, obtained before transplant. This rearrangement joins TRBV7-8 to TRBJ2-5; 8 nucleotides match TRBD2. The CDR3 nucleotides are TGTGCCAGCAGCTCGCCGGCGGGAGGTTATGAGACCCAGTACTTC. This gives the protein CASSSPAGGYETQYF.